Below are 28 T cell receptor beta chains sequenced from a single sample in a study of high-grade serous ovarian cancer treatment subgroups. Tumor samples were obtained before definitive surgery or chemotherapy. Only in-frame clones appear in the TCRdb table, and some are missing; sequencing was by immunoSEQ multiplex PCR. Among about 11,000 clones listed, less than 90% were seen once. The source material was tumor tissue. The receptors here all came from a human donor with high-grade serous ovarian cancer.

The rearrangement links TRBV11-3 to TRBJ2-1; D possibly corresponds to TRBD1 (6 bases). From germline, CDR1 is SGHNT and CDR2 YENEEA. Deletions cut 5 bases from V and 0 bases from J, with 14 bases between. The CDR3 runs to 16 residues. Written as DNA, the CDR3 is TGTGCCAGCAGCCCCCGTCAGGGGAGCTCCTACAATGAGCAGTTCTTC. It codes for CASSPRQGSSYNEQFF.

This clone was counted between two and nine times. The V and J genes are TRBV7-6 and TRBJ2-1; D is tentatively TRBD1 or TRBD2 (5 bases each). Germline CDR1 is SGHVS and CDR2 is FNYEAQ. The CDR3 has 15 amino acids. The ends were cut back, 4 bases at V and 10 bases at J, with 20 bases in the middle. CDR3: CASSSRDRPPWEQFF. The CDR3 region has the DNA TGTGCCAGCAGCTCCCGGGACCGCCCCCCCTGGGAGCAGTTCTTC.

The chain carries TRBV4-1 and TRBJ2-2, with D tentatively TRBD1 or TRBD2 (5 bases each). V lost 6 bases and J 1 base, leaving 12 bases between the germline ends. The length of the CDR3 is 15 residues. Looked up from germline, CDR1 is MGHRA and CDR2 is YSYEKL. CDR3 DNA sequence: TGCGCCAGCAGATCCGGGACCCTGAACACCGGGGAGCTGTTTTTT. The encoded protein is CASRSGTLNTGELFF.

J is TRBJ1-2 and V is TRBV4-1; tentative D call: TRBD1 (5 bases). Germline V gives CDR1 MGHRA, CDR2 YSYEKL. Trimming removed 0 bases from V and 4 bases from J, with 9 bases in between. The CDR3 spans 14 residues. DNA for the CDR3: TGCGCCAGCAGCCAAGACCTGGGACTCTATGGCTACACCTTC. Translation: CASSQDLGLYGYTF.

The chain has TRBV19 and TRBJ2-6; D may be TRBD1 (5 bases). CDR1 and CDR2 from the germline V gene are LNHDA and SQIVND (reference sequence). The CDR3 length is 15 residues. V lost 4 bases, J lost 4 bases, and 11 bases lay in between. In nucleotides, the CDR3 is TGTGCCAGTAGTAATCGACAGACCGGGGCCAACGTCCTGACTTTC. Translation: CASSNRQTGANVLTF. Full variable domain (outside the CDR3, taken from reference TRBV19 and TRBJ2-6): DGGITQSPKYLFRKEGQNVTLSCEQNLNHDAMYWYRQDPGQGLRLIYYSQIVNDFQKGDIAEGYSVSREKKESFPLTVTSAQKNPTAFYLCASSNRQTGANVLTFGAGSRLTVL.

This chain connects TRBV18 to TRBJ1-2; the match to TRBD1 covers 10 bases. J was trimmed by 6 bases and V by 1 base; bases with no gene match: 2. Germline values: CDR1 KGHSH, CDR2 LQKENI. This CDR3 comprises 14 residues. The CDR3 region has the DNA TGTGCCAGCTCACCACTAGGGACAGGGGATGGCTACACCTTC. It is translated as CASSPLGTGDGYTF.

V is TRBV5-1 and J is TRBJ2-5; 14 bases line up with TRBD2. Trimming at V came to 2 bases and at J to 5 bases, leaving 8 bases not matched to a gene. This CDR3 has 17 amino acids. Germline lookup yields CDR1 SGHRS and CDR2 YFSETQ. The CDR3 nucleotides are TGCGCCAGCAGCTTCATCGGGACTAGCGGGAGTAGGGAGACCCAGTACTTC. It yields the protein CASSFIGTSGSRETQYF.

The rearrangement links TRBV6-5 to TRBJ2-1; maybe TRBD1 (6 bases). Deletions cut 10 bases from V and 4 bases from J, with 17 bases between. The germline gives CDR1 MNHEY, CDR2 SVGAGI. The CDR3 sequence is 14 residues long. The CDR3 sequence: CATQQGRRYNEQFF. The CDR3 coding sequence is TGTGCCACACAACAGGGCCGGCGGTACAATGAGCAGTTCTTC.

The CDR3 coding sequence is TGTGCCAGCTCACCTCGGACTAGCGGGACACTCGCCGGGGAGCTGTTTTTT. Translating it yields CASSPRTSGTLAGELFF. J is TRBJ2-2 and V is TRBV18, with TRBD2 identical over 12 bases. Germline V gene data show CDR1 as KGHSH and CDR2 as LQKENI. The V gene end was trimmed by 3 bases and the J gene end by 6 bases; junction bases not matched to a gene: 8. The CDR3 is made up of 17 amino acids.

The rearrangement joins TRBV5-1 to TRBJ2-3; TRBD1 matches at 7 bases. CDR3 length: 14 amino acids. V lost 6 bases to trimming and J lost 9 bases; unmatched junction nucleotides: 13. From germline, CDR1 is SGHRS and CDR2 YFSETQ. CDR3 bases: TGCGCCAGCATGGCTGAGGGGGCCGTCAACACGCAGTATTTT. It specifies CASMAEGAVNTQYF. The variable domain in full, with the rest retrieved from reference TRBV5-1 and TRBJ2-3, is KAGVTQTPRYLIKTRGQQVTLSCSPISGHRSVSWYQQTPGQGLQFLFEYFSETQRNKGNFPGRFSGRQFSNSRSEMNVSTLELGDSALYLCASMAEGAVNTQYFGPGTRLTVL.

V and J are TRBV10-3 and TRBJ1-1; 8 bases map to TRBD1. From germline, CDR1 is ENHRY and CDR2 SYGVKD. This CDR3 is built from 13 residues. V gave up 6 bases and J gave up 7 bases; unmatched junction bases: 7. CDR3 sequence: CAISGDRFGEAFF. CDR3 bases: TGTGCCATCAGCGGGGACAGGTTCGGTGAAGCTTTCTTT.

The chain combines TRBV5-1 with TRBJ2-5; D ambiguous. V was pared by 0 bases and J by 5 bases, with 20 bases between. Germline V gives CDR1 SGHRS, CDR2 YFSETQ. The CDR3 has 17 residues. CDR3 sequence: CASSLEDESAFGETQYF. CDR3 nucleotide sequence: TGCGCCAGCAGCTTGGAGGACGAAAGTGCCTTCGGGGAGACCCAGTACTTC.

The genes are TRBV6-4 and TRBJ1-1; no firm D call. V was clipped by 0 bases and J by 4 bases, with 18 bases between them. CDR3 length equals 17 residues. Germline-derived CDR1 and CDR2 are MRHNA and SNTAGT. CDR3 sequence reads: CASSDSFTRSGITEAFF. The CDR3 DNA reads TGTGCCAGCAGTGACTCGTTTACGCGATCGGGCATCACTGAAGCTTTCTTT.

This chain connects TRBV5-1 to TRBJ2-5, with D possibly TRBD2 on 6 matching bases. The end of the DNA aligns better with TRBJ2-7, so the J call may be wrong. Germline-derived CDR1 and CDR2 are SGHRS and YFSETQ. The CDR3 sequence is 15 residues long. The CDR3 is CASSSVGEVNHEQYF. In DNA, the CDR3 is TGCGCCAGCAGCTCGGTAGGGGAGGTTAACCACGAGCAGTACTTC.

The rearrangement uses TRBV7-3 and TRBJ1-2, with a tentative D call TRBD1 (5 bases). Germline loops: CDR1 SGHTA, CDR2 FQGTGA. CDR3 length: 15 amino acids. Trimming took 5 bases from V and 0 from J, leaving 13 bases between them. The CDR3 DNA is TGTGCCAGCAGCCAAAACGGGGGGACTAACTATGGCTACACCTTC. Protein sequence: CASSQNGGTNYGYTF.

The chain couples TRBV6-1 to TRBJ2-5; TRBD2 might be the D (6 bases). The CDR3 consists of 13 residues. V was trimmed by 4 bases and J by 3 bases, leaving 9 bases between them. CDR1 and CDR2 from the germline V gene are MNHNS and SASEGT. The CDR3 region has the DNA TGTGCCAGCAGTGTAGGCGGGGAAGAGACCCAGTACTTC. It codes for CASSVGGEETQYF.

The gene calls are TRBV29-1 and TRBJ2-7; 9 bases match TRBD1. Trimming took 4 bases from V and 0 from J; bases not matched to a gene: 10. This CDR3 is 16 amino acids long. Germline assignment: CDR1 SQVTM and CDR2 ANQGSEA. CDR3 sequence reads: CSVGASWDRASYEQYF. In DNA, the CDR3 is TGCAGCGTTGGGGCGTCGTGGGACAGGGCCTCCTACGAGCAGTACTTC.

V gene TRBV30 combines with J gene TRBJ1-6; D is unresolved. There are 12 residues in the CDR3. CDR1 is GTSNPN, CDR2 SVGIG, per germline (reference sequence). Trimming removed 2 bases at V and 3 bases at J, with 2 bases between. CDR3 region: CAWSNYNSPLHF. CDR3 sequence (DNA): TGTGCCTGGAGTAACTATAATTCACCCCTCCACTTT.

The table lists this clone with a count of one. The chain has TRBV18 and TRBJ1-1; D is unresolved. The CDR3 runs to 13 residues. CDR1 KGHSH and CDR2 LQKENI come from the germline V gene. Trimming left V 1 base short and J 0 bases short, with 3 bases between. In DNA form, the CDR3 reads TGTGCCAGCTCACCACAGATGAACACTGAAGCTTTCTTT. Its protein is CASSPQMNTEAFF.

This chain links TRBV7-3 with TRBJ2-3; D uncertain. The CDR3 extends over 15 amino acids. Germline loops: CDR1 SGHTA, CDR2 FQGTGA. V was pared by 2 bases and J by 0 bases, with 9 bases between. CDR3 region: CASSLEATSTDTQYF. DNA for the CDR3: TGTGCCAGCAGCTTAGAGGCAACTAGCACAGATACGCAGTATTTT.

The chain has TRBV6-6 and TRBJ2-3; D gene uncertain. From germline, CDR1 is MNHNY and CDR2 SVGAGI (reference sequence). V was shortened by 2 bases and J by 4 bases, with 10 bases between the two germline ends. The CDR3 covers 14 residues. Here the CDR3 DNA reads TGTGCCAGCAGTTACGACCATGGGTCAGATACGCAGTATTTT. Protein sequence: CASSYDHGSDTQYF.

The gene calls are TRBV19 and TRBJ2-1; 8 nucleotides align to TRBD2. CDR3 length equals 14 residues. Per germline, CDR1 LNHDA and CDR2 SQIVND (reference sequence). The J segment lost 4 bases and the V segment lost 3 bases, leaving 2 bases of the junction unmatched. The CDR3 here is CASSIVAGYNEQFF. CDR3 sequence (DNA): TGTGCCAGTAGTATTGTAGCGGGGTACAATGAGCAGTTCTTC.

This clone was seen once. The chain carries TRBV4-1 and TRBJ1-2; D remains unclear. V was clipped by 1 base and J by 8 bases, with 11 bases between them. The CDR3 sequence is 13 residues long. CDR1 and CDR2 from the germline V gene are MGHRA and YSYEKL. The CDR3, as DNA: TGCGCCAGCAGCCAAGTGCTCCTGGAGGGCTACACCTTC. Protein product: CASSQVLLEGYTF.

This chain links TRBV7-8 with TRBJ2-1; D is unresolved. The V gene lost 8 bases and the J gene lost 0 bases, with 11 bases spanning the gap. CDR3 size: 14 residues. The germline gives CDR1 SGHVS, CDR2 FQNEAQ. As DNA, the CDR3 is TGTGCCAGCGGAGAAACCAGCTCCTACAATGAGCAGTTCTTC. It encodes CASGETSSYNEQFF.

This chain joins TRBV7-9 and TRBJ2-3; D unclear. Germline CDR1 SEHNR, CDR2 FQNEAQ (reference sequence). The CDR3 totals 11 residues. V lost 8 bases to trimming and J lost 5 bases, with 8 bases between them. This CDR3 reads CASQTGDTQYF. CDR3 nucleotide sequence: TGTGCCAGCCAAACCGGAGATACGCAGTATTTT.

The chain recombines TRBV7-6 with TRBJ2-1, with unresolved D. Germline lookup yields CDR1 SGHVS and CDR2 FNYEAQ. Trimming cost V 2 bases and J 6 bases, with 8 bases left between them. There are 13 residues in the CDR3. CDR3 sequence (DNA): TGTGCCAGCAGCTTAAGGTCGCTCAATGAGCAGTTCTTC. This translates into CASSLRSLNEQFF.

The chain combines TRBV7-6 with TRBJ2-3; the D gene could be TRBD1 or TRBD2 (6 bases each). Germline V gene data show CDR1 as SGHVS and CDR2 as FNYEAQ. Trimming left V 5 bases short and J 0 bases short, with 12 bases between. The CDR3 totals 15 residues. CDR3 bases: TGTGCCAGCAGCCAGTTGGGGGGCAGCACAGATACGCAGTATTTT. This codes for CASSQLGGSTDTQYF.

The V gene is TRBV6-5, the J gene TRBJ1-2; a possible D gene is TRBD1 (6 bases). V lost 0 bases, J lost 8 bases, and 13 bases lay in between. The CDR3 spans 14 residues. The germline V gene has CDR1 MNHEY and CDR2 SVGAGI. CDR3 in DNA: TGTGCCAGCAGTTACTCAACGGGGGCGCAAGGCTACACCTTC. Residues: CASSYSTGAQGYTF.